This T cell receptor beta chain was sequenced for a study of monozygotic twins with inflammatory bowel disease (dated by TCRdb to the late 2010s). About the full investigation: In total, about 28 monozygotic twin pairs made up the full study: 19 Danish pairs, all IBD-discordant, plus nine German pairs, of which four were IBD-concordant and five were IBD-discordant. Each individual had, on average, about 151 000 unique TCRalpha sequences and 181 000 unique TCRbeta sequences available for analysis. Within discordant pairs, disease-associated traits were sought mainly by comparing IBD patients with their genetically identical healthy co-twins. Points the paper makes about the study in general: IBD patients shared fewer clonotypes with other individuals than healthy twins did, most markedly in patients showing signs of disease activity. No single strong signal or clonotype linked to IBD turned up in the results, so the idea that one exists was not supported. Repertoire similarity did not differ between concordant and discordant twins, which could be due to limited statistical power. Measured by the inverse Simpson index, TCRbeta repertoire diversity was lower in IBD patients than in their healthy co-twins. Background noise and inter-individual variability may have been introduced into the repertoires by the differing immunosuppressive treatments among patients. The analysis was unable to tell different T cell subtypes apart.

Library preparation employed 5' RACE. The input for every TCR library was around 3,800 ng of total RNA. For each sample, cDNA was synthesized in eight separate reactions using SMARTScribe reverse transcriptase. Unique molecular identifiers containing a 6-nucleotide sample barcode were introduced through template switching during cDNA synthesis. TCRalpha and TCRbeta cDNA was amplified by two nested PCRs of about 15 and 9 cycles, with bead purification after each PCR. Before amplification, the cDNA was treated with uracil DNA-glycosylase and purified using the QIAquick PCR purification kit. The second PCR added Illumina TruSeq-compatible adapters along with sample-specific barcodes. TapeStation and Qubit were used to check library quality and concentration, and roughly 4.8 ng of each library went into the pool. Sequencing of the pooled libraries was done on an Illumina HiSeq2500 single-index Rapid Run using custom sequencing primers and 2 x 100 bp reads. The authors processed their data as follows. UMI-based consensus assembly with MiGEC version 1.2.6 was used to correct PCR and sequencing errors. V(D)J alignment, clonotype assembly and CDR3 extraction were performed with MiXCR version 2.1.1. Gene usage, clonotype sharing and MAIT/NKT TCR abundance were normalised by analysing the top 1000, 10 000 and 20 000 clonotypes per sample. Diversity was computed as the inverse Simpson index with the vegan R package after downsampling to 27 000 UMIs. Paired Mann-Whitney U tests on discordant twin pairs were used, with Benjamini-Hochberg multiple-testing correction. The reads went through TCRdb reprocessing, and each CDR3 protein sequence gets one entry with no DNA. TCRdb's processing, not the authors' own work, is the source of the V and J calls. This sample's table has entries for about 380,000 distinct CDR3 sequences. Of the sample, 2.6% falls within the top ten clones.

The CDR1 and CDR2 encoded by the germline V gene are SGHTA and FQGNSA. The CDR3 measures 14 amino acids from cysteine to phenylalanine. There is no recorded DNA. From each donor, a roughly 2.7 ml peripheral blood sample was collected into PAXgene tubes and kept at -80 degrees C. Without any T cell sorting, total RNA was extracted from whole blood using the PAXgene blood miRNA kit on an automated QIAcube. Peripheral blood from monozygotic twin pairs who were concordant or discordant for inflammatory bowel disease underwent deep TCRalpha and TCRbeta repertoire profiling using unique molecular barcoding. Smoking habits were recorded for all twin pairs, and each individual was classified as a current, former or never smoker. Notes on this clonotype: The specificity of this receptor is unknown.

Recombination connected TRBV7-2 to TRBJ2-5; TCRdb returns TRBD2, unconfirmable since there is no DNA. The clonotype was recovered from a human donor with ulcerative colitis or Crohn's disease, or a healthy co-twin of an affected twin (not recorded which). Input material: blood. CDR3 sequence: CASSSREGKETQYF.